This is a list of T cell receptor beta chains from one sample in a study of monozygotic twins with inflammatory bowel disease. TCRdb reprocessed the 5' RACE reads, keeping one entry per CDR3 protein, no DNA. Across approximately 400,000 distinct CDR3 sequences, the top ten clones capture more than 2% of the sample. The sample consisted of blood. Receptor source: a human donor with ulcerative colitis or Crohn's disease, or a healthy co-twin of an affected twin (not recorded which). The CDR3 runs from the conserved cysteine through the conserved F or W.

TRBV18	TRBJ2-1	CASSPQATPTNEQFF
TRBV6-1	TRBJ1-1	CASSDLVVNTEAFF
TRBV2	TRBJ2-5	CASKRDTQETQYF
TRBV20-1	TRBJ2-2	CSASTAFHNTGELFF
TRBV20-1	TRBJ1-2	CSASTPKNYGYTF
TRBV4-1	TRBJ1-6	CASSQFTGEDSPLHF
TRBV5-6	TRBJ2-7	CASSRETGSGEQYF
TRBV29-1	TRBJ1-1	CSVEGGYTLWGTEAFF
TRBV7-2	TRBJ2-7	CASSLSLAGGGEQYF
TRBV20-1	TRBJ2-1	CSAPRLAGGRYNEQFF
TRBV10-3	TRBJ1-1	CAISVDRTNTEAFF
TRBV12-3/TRBV12-4	TRBJ2-6	CASSPRDRGSSGANVLTF
TRBV7-2	TRBJ2-7	CASSLAPGGPYEQYF
TRBV10-3	TRBJ2-3	CAISSTSGMTDTQYF
TRBV20-1	TRBJ2-1	CSARSLAGYNEQFF
TRBV5-1	TRBJ2-3	CASSLENRGNTQYF
TRBV28	TRBJ2-1	CASSIGLKLDAYNEQFF
TRBV5-8	TRBJ2-1	CASSLIPGLAGAFEQFF
TRBV12-3/TRBV12-4	TRBJ1-5	CASSDTGPLNQPQHF
TRBV4-1	TRBJ2-1	CASSHTSRAGRFF
TRBV5-1	TRBJ1-4	CASSLEPGHRIEKLFF
TRBV9	TRBJ2-3	CASSGRLAGAFSTQYF
TRBV11-2	TRBJ2-1	CASSLPESSYNEQFF
TRBV11-1	TRBJ2-1	CASSSIIPGPLYNEQFF
TRBV19	TRBJ2-6	CASKPTSEPGANVLTF
TRBV5-4	TRBJ1-2	CASSFPGGPNYGYTF
TRBV27	TRBJ1-1	CASSPDPRSTEAFF
TRBV6-5	TRBJ2-3	CASSYDLTGTDYNTDTQYF
TRBV29-1	TRBJ2-3	CSVAITEGTQYF
TRBV10-3	TRBJ1-5	CAISDTYQPQHF
TRBV14	TRBJ1-1	CASSFSENTEAFF
TRBV4-2	TRBJ2-1	CASSQDARGIYNEQFF
TRBV3-1	TRBJ2-4	CAISQPPGENIQYF
TRBV7-2	TRBJ2-7	CASSIPRQKGLHEQYF
TRBV19	TRBJ2-7	CASTGGLADSGEQYF
TRBV28	TRBJ2-3	CASSLNWDTQYF
TRBV3-1	TRBJ2-7	CASSQVSSGFYEQYF